These 21 T cell receptor beta chains were sequenced from one sample in a study of blood T cell repertoires in COVID-19. This table comes from immunoSEQ multiplex PCR, and its TCRdb copy is limited to in-frame clones, with some not included. The repertoire consists of 93,000 or so clones, with roughly 90% occurring once and the leading ten covering 3.5%. Sequenced: peripheral blood. The source is a woman in her sixties with acute or convalescent COVID-19.

In its sample, this clone was seen a few times. The rearrangement uses TRBV10-2 and TRBJ2-1, with D unclear. CDR3 length equals 15 residues. Germline CDR1 is WSHSY and CDR2 is SAAADI. Trimming took 3 bases from V and 3 from J, leaving 12 bases between them. CDR3 protein: CASSDTPTYYNEQFF. The CDR3 coding sequence is TGCGCCAGCAGTGACACCCCCACTTACTACAATGAGCAGTTCTTC.

The chain employs TRBV14 and TRBJ1-6, with 10 bases lining up with TRBD1. The germline V gene has CDR1 SGHDN and CDR2 FVKESK. Trimming took 3 bases from V and 11 from J; bases not matched to a gene: 7. This CDR3 comprises 15 residues. For the CDR3, the DNA is TGTGCCAGCAGCCATGCGGGACAGGGGAATCCACCCCTCCACTTT. Amino acid sequence: CASSHAGQGNPPLHF. Filled out from reference TRBV14 and TRBJ1-6, the complete variable domain reads EAGVTQFPSHSVIEKGQTVTLRCDPISGHDNLYWYRRVMGKEIKFLLHFVKESKQDESGMPNNRFLAERTGGTYSTLKVQPAELEDSGVYFCASSHAGQGNPPLHFGNGTRLTVT.

The V call is TRBV2, the J call TRBJ1-2; D is perhaps TRBD1 (5 bases). CDR3 length: 13 amino acids. Germline CDR1 and CDR2: SNHLY and FYNNEI. V was cut by 2 bases and J by 7 bases, with 11 bases left in between. The CDR3 spells CASSEIRDSGYTF. CDR3 coding DNA: TGTGCCAGCAGTGAAATCAGGGACTCTGGCTACACCTTC.

The genes are TRBV19 and TRBJ2-7; 9 bases line up with TRBD1. CDR3 length: 15 residues. The trim removed 5 bases at V and 5 bases at J, leaving 10 bases unmatched. CDR1 LNHDA and CDR2 SQIVND come from the germline V gene (reference sequence). DNA of the CDR3: TGTGCCAGTAGTTCGGGACAGGGCTCATACCACGAGCAGTACTTC. The encoded protein is CASSSGQGSYHEQYF.

This clone occurred a few times. V is TRBV6-5 and J is TRBJ1-5; weak D call: TRBD1 (5 bases). The V end was cut by 3 bases, the J end by 6 bases, with 12 bases between. Germline assignment: CDR1 MNHEY and CDR2 SVGAGI. The CDR3 is 14 residues long. CDR3 DNA: TGTGCCAGCAGTTATGGGGGGGAGGGTCAGCCCCAGCATTTT. This translates into CASSYGGEGQPQHF.

This clone was counted once. This chain links TRBV5-1 with TRBJ1-5; D call uncertain. The germline V gene encodes CDR1 SGHRS and CDR2 YFSETQ. Trimming left V 0 bases short and J 7 bases short, with 14 bases between. CDR3 size: 15 residues. CDR3 region: CASSLEGEGTQPQHF. The CDR3 DNA sequence: TGCGCCAGCAGCTTGGAGGGAGAGGGCACGCAGCCCCAGCATTTT. Drawing the rest from reference TRBV5-1 and TRBJ1-5, the complete variable domain is KAGVTQTPRYLIKTRGQQVTLSCSPISGHRSVSWYQQTPGQGLQFLFEYFSETQRNKGNFPGRFSGRQFSNSRSEMNVSTLELGDSALYLCASSLEGEGTQPQHFGDGTRLSIL.

The chain employs TRBV6-5 and TRBJ1-5; a possible D gene is TRBD1 (6 bases). Trimming took off 4 bases at V and 4 bases at J, with 8 bases between the two ends. The CDR3 is 13 residues long. The germline CDR1 and CDR2 sequences are MNHEY and SVGAGI. Written as DNA, the CDR3 is TGTGCCAGCAGTTTGGGACAAAATCAGCCCCAGCATTTT. Its translation is CASSLGQNQPQHF.

The chain uses TRBV20-1 and TRBJ2-1; D remains unclear. This CDR3 is 11 amino acids long. Germline V gene sequence: CDR1 DFQATT, CDR2 SNEGSKA (reference sequence). Trimming left V 0 bases short and J 14 bases short, with 11 bases between. The CDR3: CSARDAPSEFF. Here the CDR3 DNA reads TGCAGTGCTAGAGATGCGCCTTCCGAGTTCTTC.

This clone was detected only once. DNA for the CDR3: TGTGCCAGCAGTCCTAGACTAGCGGGCGTGGCCTACAATGAGCAGTTCTTC. Translated: CASSPRLAGVAYNEQFF. The V gene is TRBV2, the J gene TRBJ2-1; 10 bases are shared with TRBD2. Trimming removed 5 bases from V and 2 bases from J; junction bases left unmatched: 9. The CDR3 sequence is 17 residues long. Germline V gene sequence: CDR1 SNHLY, CDR2 FYNNEI.

The V gene is TRBV6-5, the J gene TRBJ1-1, with 7 bases fitting TRBD1. Germline V gives CDR1 MNHEY, CDR2 SVGAGI. The CDR3 length is 14 residues. Trimming removed 6 bases from V and 5 bases from J; junction bases left unmatched: 9. This chain's CDR3 is CASSPGGGGTEAFF. The CDR3 bases are TGTGCCAGCAGCCCCGGAGGGGGCGGGACTGAAGCTTTCTTT.

The genes are TRBV7-2 and TRBJ1-2; D ambiguous. The V gene's germline CDR1 is SGHTA and CDR2 FQGNSA. The V end lost 4 bases, the J end lost 1 base, and 7 bases lay between the germline ends. The CDR3 covers 13 residues. The CDR3 DNA sequence: TGTGCCAGCAGCTCCCCTCTTAACTATGGCTACACCTTC. Its protein product is CASSSPLNYGYTF. Using reference TRBV7-2 and TRBJ1-2 for the parts outside the CDR3, the full variable domain is GAGVSQSPSNKVTEKGKDVELRCDPISGHTALYWYRQSLGQGLEFLIYFQGNSAPDKSGLPSDRFSAERTGGSVSTLTIQRTQQEDSAVYLCASSSPLNYGYTFGSGTRLTVV.

DNA of the CDR3: TGTGCCAGCAGCTTAGGACGGGAGGGCCCTGGGGAGCAGTTCTTC. Encoded protein: CASSLGREGPGEQFF. This rearrangement joins TRBV7-3 to TRBJ2-1, with 8 bases that match TRBD2. Looked up from germline, CDR1 is SGHTA and CDR2 is FQGTGA. The J segment lost 10 bases and the V segment lost 2 bases, leaving 10 bases of the junction unmatched. This CDR3 is built from 15 residues.

The chain joins TRBV5-4 to TRBJ2-3; maybe TRBD1 (6 bases). CDR3 size: 15 residues. Germline lookup yields CDR1 SGHNT and CDR2 YYREEE (reference sequence). V was trimmed by 0 bases and J by 1 base, leaving 9 bases between them. CDR3 protein: CASSLGKGGTDTQYF. CDR3 DNA sequence: TGTGCCAGCAGCTTGGGAAAGGGGGGCACAGATACGCAGTATTTT. The full variable domain, its missing parts supplied by reference TRBV5-4 and TRBJ2-3, is ETGVTQSPTHLIKTRGQQVTLRCSSQSGHNTVSWYQQALGQGPQFIFQYYREEENGRGNFPPRFSGLQFPNYSSELNVNALELDDSALYLCASSLGKGGTDTQYFGPGTRLTVL.

In this sample, this clone turned up once. The chain carries TRBV28 and TRBJ1-6, with unresolved D. This CDR3 has 19 residues. Trimming stripped 6 bases from V and 0 bases from J, with 21 bases between. Per germline, CDR1 MDHEN and CDR2 SYDVKM. The CDR3 DNA is TGTGCCAGCAGACGTATAATTCGGGTGTTCAGCTCCTATAATTCACCCCTCCACTTT. It translates to CASRRIIRVFSSYNSPLHF.

This rearrangement joins TRBV28 to TRBJ1-3, with TRBD1 matching over 10 bases. CDR3 length: 16 amino acids. J was trimmed by 4 bases and V by 4 bases; bases with no gene match: 7. Germline values: CDR1 MDHEN, CDR2 SYDVKM. CDR3 in amino acids: CASSSAGQGTGNTIYF. CDR3 coding DNA: TGTGCCAGCAGTTCCGCGGGACAGGGGACGGGAAACACCATATATTTT.

The rearrangement uses TRBV7-9 and TRBJ1-1; 9 bases align to TRBD1. V lost 5 bases and J lost 4; bases outside the gene matches: 5. Germline lookup yields CDR1 SEHNR and CDR2 FQNEAQ (reference sequence). This CDR3 comprises 14 residues. This CDR3 reads CASSQQGAATEAFF. CDR3 nucleotide sequence: TGTGCCAGCAGCCAACAGGGGGCGGCCACTGAAGCTTTCTTT.

The rearrangement joins TRBV15 to TRBJ2-1; 7 nucleotides match TRBD2. Germline V gene data show CDR1 as LNHNV and CDR2 as YYDKDF (reference sequence). The CDR3 contains 15 residues. Trimming cost V 0 bases and J 4 bases; bases outside gene matches: 3. The CDR3 reads CATSRDGRQYNEQFF. CDR3 nucleotides: TGTGCCACCAGCAGAGACGGGAGGCAATACAATGAGCAGTTCTTC.

This clone was picked up a small number of times. This same CDR3 is encoded by further DNA sequences in the sample. V gene TRBV11-2 combines with J gene TRBJ2-1, with 7 bases fitting TRBD2. The junction had 15 bases not matched to a gene; V was cut back by 0 bases and J by 7 bases. The CDR3 contains 18 residues. CDR1 and CDR2 from the germline V gene are SGHAT and FQNNGV. The chain's CDR3 is CASSLEWVGGRAGNEQFF. The CDR3 coding sequence is TGTGCCAGCAGCTTAGAATGGGTTGGGGGGAGGGCCGGGAATGAGCAGTTCTTC. Based on the CDR3 plus reference TRBV11-2 and TRBJ2-1, the full variable domain is EAGVAQSPRYKIIEKRQSVAFWCNPISGHATLYWYQQILGQGPKLLIQFQNNGVVDDSQLPKDRFSAERLKGVDSTLKIQPAKLEDSAVYLCASSLEWVGGRAGNEQFFGPGTRLTVL.

This chain joins TRBV18 and TRBJ1-4; 9 nucleotides agree with TRBD1. Trimming cost V 6 bases and J 8 bases; bases outside gene matches: 4. Germline-derived CDR1 and CDR2 are KGHSH and LQKENI. This CDR3 has 13 residues. The CDR3 DNA is TGTGCCAGCTCCCCTGGGACAGGGGAAAAACTGTTTTTT. Translated: CASSPGTGEKLFF.

V usage is TRBV30 and J usage is TRBJ1-5; 7 nucleotides align to TRBD1. Per the germline V gene, CDR1 is GTSNPN and CDR2 is SVGIG (reference sequence). V lost 1 base to trimming and J lost 2 bases; unmatched junction nucleotides: 2. The CDR3 covers 14 residues. Here the CDR3 reads CAWSAGTGNQPQHF. CDR3 bases: TGTGCCTGGAGTGCCGGGACAGGCAATCAGCCCCAGCATTTT.

As DNA, the CDR3 is TGTGCCAGCAGCGGCAGGGTAAACTATGGCTACACCTTC. Translation: CASSGRVNYGYTF. This chain links TRBV14 with TRBJ1-2; possibly TRBD1 for D (5 bases). CDR1 SGHDN and CDR2 FVKESK come from the germline V gene. With 5 bases removed from V and 2 bases from J, the gap between germline ends came to 9 bases. This CDR3 contains 13 residues.